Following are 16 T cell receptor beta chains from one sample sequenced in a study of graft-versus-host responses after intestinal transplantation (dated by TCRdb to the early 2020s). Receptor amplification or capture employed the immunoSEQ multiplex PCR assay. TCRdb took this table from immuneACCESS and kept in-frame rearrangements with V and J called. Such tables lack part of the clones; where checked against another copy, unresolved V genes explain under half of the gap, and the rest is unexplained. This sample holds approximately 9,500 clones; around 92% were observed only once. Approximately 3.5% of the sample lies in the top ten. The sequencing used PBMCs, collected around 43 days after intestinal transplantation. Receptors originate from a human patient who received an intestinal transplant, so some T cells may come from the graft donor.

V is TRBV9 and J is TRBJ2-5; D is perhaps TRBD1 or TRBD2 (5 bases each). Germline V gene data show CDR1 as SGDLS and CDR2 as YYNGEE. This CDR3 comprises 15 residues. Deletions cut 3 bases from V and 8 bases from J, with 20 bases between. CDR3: CASSGPGTFSPTQYF. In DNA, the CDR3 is TGTGCCAGCAGCGGTCCCGGGACCTTCTCTCCAACCCAGTACTTC.

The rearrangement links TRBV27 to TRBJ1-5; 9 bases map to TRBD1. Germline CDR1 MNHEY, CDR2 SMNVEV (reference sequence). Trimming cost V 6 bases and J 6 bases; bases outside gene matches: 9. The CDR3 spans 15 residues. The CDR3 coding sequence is TGTGCCAGCAGAGCCCCCGGGACAGGGACTCAGCCCCAGCATTTT. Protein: CASRAPGTGTQPQHF.

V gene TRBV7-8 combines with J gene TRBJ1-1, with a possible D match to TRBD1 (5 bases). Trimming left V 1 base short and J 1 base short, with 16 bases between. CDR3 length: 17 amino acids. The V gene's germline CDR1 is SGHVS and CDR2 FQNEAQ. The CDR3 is CASSLGTAGGSNTEAFF. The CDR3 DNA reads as TGTGCCAGCAGCTTAGGCACGGCCGGGGGATCGAACACTGAAGCTTTCTTT.

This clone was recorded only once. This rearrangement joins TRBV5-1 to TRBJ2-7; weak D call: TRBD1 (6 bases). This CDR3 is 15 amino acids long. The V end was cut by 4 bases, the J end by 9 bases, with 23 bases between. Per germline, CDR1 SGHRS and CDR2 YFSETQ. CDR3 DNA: TGCGCCAGCAGCCTCCGGGACAAGGGGGTCTCTGGGCAGTACTTC. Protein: CASSLRDKGVSGQYF.

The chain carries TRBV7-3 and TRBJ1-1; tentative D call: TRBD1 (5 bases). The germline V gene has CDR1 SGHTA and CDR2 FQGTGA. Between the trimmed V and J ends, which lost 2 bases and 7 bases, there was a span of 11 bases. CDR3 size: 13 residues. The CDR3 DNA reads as TGTGCCAGCAGCTTAGGCCCAGGGAATGAAGCTTTCTTT. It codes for CASSLGPGNEAFF.

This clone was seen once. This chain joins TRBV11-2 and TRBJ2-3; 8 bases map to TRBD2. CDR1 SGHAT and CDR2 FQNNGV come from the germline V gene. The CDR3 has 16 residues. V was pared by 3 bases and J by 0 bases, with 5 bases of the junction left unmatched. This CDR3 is CASSFRLARSTDTQYF. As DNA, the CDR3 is TGTGCCAGCAGCTTTCGACTAGCGCGGAGCACAGATACGCAGTATTTT. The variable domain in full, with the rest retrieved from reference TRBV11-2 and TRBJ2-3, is EAGVAQSPRYKIIEKRQSVAFWCNPISGHATLYWYQQILGQGPKLLIQFQNNGVVDDSQLPKDRFSAERLKGVDSTLKIQPAKLEDSAVYLCASSFRLARSTDTQYFGPGTRLTVL.

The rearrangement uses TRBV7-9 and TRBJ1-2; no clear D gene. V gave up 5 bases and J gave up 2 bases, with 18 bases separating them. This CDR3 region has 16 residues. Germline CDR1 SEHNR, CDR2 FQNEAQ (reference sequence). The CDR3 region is CASSPSGATSNYGYTF. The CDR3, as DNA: TGTGCCAGCAGCCCTAGTGGCGCCACCTCAAACTATGGCTACACCTTC.

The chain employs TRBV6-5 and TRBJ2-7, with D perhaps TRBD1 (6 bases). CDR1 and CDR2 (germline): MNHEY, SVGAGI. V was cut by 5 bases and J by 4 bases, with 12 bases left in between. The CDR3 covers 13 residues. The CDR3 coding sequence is TGTGCCAGCAGTCACCGGGACAAATACGAGCAGTACTTC. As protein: CASSHRDKYEQYF.

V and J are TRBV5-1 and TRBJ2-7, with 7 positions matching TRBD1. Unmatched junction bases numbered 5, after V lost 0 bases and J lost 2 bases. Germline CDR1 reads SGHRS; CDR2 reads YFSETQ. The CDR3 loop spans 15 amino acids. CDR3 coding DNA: TGCGCCAGCAGCTTGGGGGCAGGGGGAACCTACGAGCAGTACTTC. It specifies CASSLGAGGTYEQYF.

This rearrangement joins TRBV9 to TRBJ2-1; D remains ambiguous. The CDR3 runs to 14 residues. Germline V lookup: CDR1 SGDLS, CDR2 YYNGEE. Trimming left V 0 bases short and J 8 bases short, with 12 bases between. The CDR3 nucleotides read TGTGCCAGCAGCGTAGAGTCGATGTGGGATGAGCAGTTCTTC. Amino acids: CASSVESMWDEQFF.

CDR3 nucleotide sequence: TGTGCCAGCAGTGACCGAGTAATTGGGGTAAATGAGCAGTTCTTC. Translation: CASSDRVIGVNEQFF. V gene TRBV25-1 combines with J gene TRBJ2-1; D gene unclear. This CDR3 region has 15 residues. CDR1 MGHDK and CDR2 SYGVNS come from the germline V gene. V lost 3 bases and J lost 7, with 16 bases in between.

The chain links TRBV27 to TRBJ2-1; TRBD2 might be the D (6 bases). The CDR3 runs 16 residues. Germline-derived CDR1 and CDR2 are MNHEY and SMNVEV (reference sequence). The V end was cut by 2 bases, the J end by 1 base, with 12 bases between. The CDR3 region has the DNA TGTGCCAGCAGTTTAGGGCGGGGTACTTCCTACAATGAGCAGTTCTTC. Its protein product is CASSLGRGTSYNEQFF.

The CDR3 is CASSLGTGFRGANVLTF. The DNA for the CDR3 is TGCGCCAGCAGCTTGGGGACAGGGTTTCGAGGGGCCAACGTCCTGACTTTC. The V and J genes are TRBV5-1 and TRBJ2-6; TRBD1 aligns across 8 bases. This CDR3 spans 17 amino acids. Germline CDR1 and CDR2: SGHRS and YFSETQ. Unmatched junction bases numbered 6, after V lost 0 bases and J lost 4 bases.

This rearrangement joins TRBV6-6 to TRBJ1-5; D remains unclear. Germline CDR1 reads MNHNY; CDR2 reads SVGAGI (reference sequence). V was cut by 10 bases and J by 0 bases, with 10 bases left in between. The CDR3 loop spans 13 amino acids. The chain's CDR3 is CATRRFSNQPQHF. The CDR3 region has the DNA TGTGCCACGCGAAGGTTTAGCAATCAGCCCCAGCATTTT.

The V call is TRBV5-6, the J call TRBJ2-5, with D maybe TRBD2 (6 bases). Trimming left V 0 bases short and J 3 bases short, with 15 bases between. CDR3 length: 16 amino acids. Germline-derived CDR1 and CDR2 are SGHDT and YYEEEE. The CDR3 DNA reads TGTGCCAGCAGCTTGGTGCTAACGGGAGCGAAAGAGACCCAGTACTTC. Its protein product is CASSLVLTGAKETQYF.

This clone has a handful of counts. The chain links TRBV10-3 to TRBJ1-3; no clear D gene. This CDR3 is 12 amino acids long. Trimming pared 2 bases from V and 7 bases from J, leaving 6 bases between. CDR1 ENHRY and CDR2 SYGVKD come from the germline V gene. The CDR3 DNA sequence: TGTGCCATCAGTGAGGGAAGGAACACCATATATTTT. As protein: CAISEGRNTIYF.